These T cell receptor beta chains were read from a single sample in a study of control samples from healthy donors and cancer patients. TCRdb's table, derived via immunoSEQ multiplex PCR, lists solely in-frame clones and lacks some. The repertoire consists of 50,000 to 70,000 clones, with approximately 88% occurring once and the leading ten covering roughly 3.8%. Sample: blood. The receptor source for this set is a man over 45 in good health. Both conserved end residues are part of each CDR3. A D gene is named only where the DNA matches it firmly. Size tells how often a clone was seen (once, few, many) or the class of an expanded clone, and some rows leave it out.

V gene,J gene,clone size,D gene,CDR3 protein,CDR3 DNA
TRBV14,TRBJ2-5,.,TRBD2,CASSQEKTSGSLMETQYF,TGTGCCAGCAGCCAAGAAAAGACTAGCGGGAGTTTGATGGAGACCCAGTACTTC
TRBV9,TRBJ2-5,.,.,CASSVGKGRETQYF,TGTGCCAGCAGCGTAGGGAAGGGGAGGGAGACCCAGTACTTC
TRBV3-1/TRBV3-2,TRBJ2-1,once,.,CASSQGTTQYNEQFF,TGTGCCAGCAGCCAAGGGACTACTCAATACAATGAGCAGTTCTTC
TRBV5-1,TRBJ1-1,.,TRBD1,CASSATGYTEAFF,TGCGCCAGCAGCGCGACAGGGTACACTGAAGCTTTCTTT
TRBV10-3,TRBJ2-7,.,.,CAISAPSPDEQYF,TGTGCCATCAGTGCGCCCAGTCCCGACGAGCAGTACTTC
TRBV19,TRBJ2-2,.,.,CASSIDQRGYTGELFF,TGTGCCAGTAGTATAGACCAAAGGGGGTACACCGGGGAGCTGTTTTTT
TRBV12-3/TRBV12-4,TRBJ1-2,.,TRBD1,CASSPDRGHGYTF,TGTGCCAGCAGTCCGGACAGGGGGCATGGCTACACCTTC
TRBV7-3,TRBJ2-2,.,TRBD1,CASSLTSYRGKTGELFF,TGTGCCAGCAGCTTAACAAGTTACAGGGGCAAAACCGGGGAGCTGTTTTTT
TRBV6-6,TRBJ2-5,.,TRBD1,CASSRGQGIQETQYF,TGTGCCAGCAGTAGAGGACAGGGGATCCAAGAGACCCAGTACTTC
TRBV24-1,TRBJ2-1,.,.,CATSAKRGVSEQFF,TGTGCCACCAGTGCCAAAAGGGGGGTTAGTGAGCAGTTCTTC
TRBV30,TRBJ2-7,.,.,CAWSGAISYEQYF,TGTGCCTGGAGTGGGGCTATCTCCTACGAGCAGTACTTC
TRBV20-1,TRBJ2-1,.,.,CSARGYNEQFF,TGCAGTGCTAGGGGATACAATGAGCAGTTCTTC
TRBV3-1/TRBV3-2,TRBJ1-4,.,TRBD1,CASSPGQGLGVTNEKLFF,TGTGCCAGCAGCCCCGGACAGGGCCTTGGAGTAACTAATGAAAAACTGTTTTTT
TRBV19,TRBJ1-6,.,.,CASSIDPSSYNSPLHF,TGTGCCAGTAGTATCGACCCCAGCTCCTATAATTCACCCCTCCACTTT
TRBV14,TRBJ1-1,.,TRBD1,CASSLDRVGTEAFF,TGTGCCAGCAGCCTTGACAGGGTGGGAACTGAAGCTTTCTTT
TRBV12-5,TRBJ2-2,.,TRBD1,CASGLGGTANTGELFF,TGTGCTAGTGGTTTGGGGGGGACAGCGAACACCGGGGAGCTGTTTTTT
TRBV9,TRBJ1-4,.,TRBD1,CASSVGQDNEKLFF,TGTGCCAGCAGCGTGGGACAGGATAATGAAAAACTGTTTTTT
TRBV7-9,TRBJ1-5,few,.,CASSLEGIDQPQHF,TGTGCCAGCAGCTTAGAGGGCATTGATCAGCCCCAGCATTTT
TRBV7-6,TRBJ2-2,.,.,CASSFPLGDTNTGELFF,TGTGCCAGCAGCTTTCCCCTTGGGGACACGAACACCGGGGAGCTGTTTTTT
TRBV7-2,TRBJ2-5,.,.,CASSLVGGGLWETQYF,TGTGCCAGCAGCTTAGTGGGAGGGGGCCTATGGGAGACCCAGTACTTC
TRBV4-1,TRBJ2-1,.,TRBD2,CASSQDHTSGRAKDEQFF,TGCGCCAGCAGCCAAGATCATACTAGCGGGAGGGCCAAGGATGAGCAGTTCTTC
TRBV27,TRBJ1-1,.,.,CASSALTVNTEAFF,TGTGCCAGCAGTGCGCTGACAGTGAACACTGAAGCTTTCTTT
TRBV7-2,TRBJ2-3,.,TRBD2,CASSLDAGTTGTQYF,TGTGCCAGCAGCTTAGACGCTGGGACTACGGGTACGCAGTATTTT
TRBV3-1/TRBV3-2,TRBJ1-1,few,.,CASSLRAGVVNTEAFF,TGTGCCAGCAGCCTCAGGGCAGGGGTTGTGAACACTGAAGCTTTCTTT
TRBV6-5,TRBJ2-7,.,TRBD1,CASSFSGTVGYEQYF,TGTGCCAGCAGTTTCTCTGGGACAGTTGGGTACGAGCAGTACTTC
TRBV5-6,TRBJ1-1,.,.,CASSGGWAAGYNNPEAFF,TGTGCCAGCAGCGGGGGATGGGCCGCGGGGTATAACAACCCTGAAGCTTTCTTT
TRBV4-2,TRBJ2-3,.,TRBD2,CASSQATRLAGGDTQYF,TGTGCCAGCAGCCAGGCAACAAGACTAGCGGGGGGGGATACGCAGTATTTT
TRBV19,TRBJ1-4,.,.,CASERGEKLFF,TGTGCCTCCGAACGAGGCGAAAAACTGTTTTTT
TRBV24-1,TRBJ1-2,.,.,CATSDGQRDRGGYTF,TGTGCCACCAGTGATGGACAGCGGGACCGGGGGGGCTACACCTTC
TRBV7-2,TRBJ1-1,.,.,CASSLVGTMNTEAFF,TGTGCCAGCAGCTTAGTAGGGACAATGAACACTGAAGCTTTCTTT
TRBV6-9,TRBJ2-7,.,TRBD2,CASSSLTSGMGLGLYEQYF,TGTGCCAGCAGTTCCCTAACTAGCGGGATGGGGTTGGGGCTCTACGAGCAGTACTTC
TRBV2,TRBJ1-2,.,.,CASSAGDNYGYTF,TGTGCCAGCAGTGCCGGGGATAACTATGGCTACACCTTC
TRBV28,TRBJ2-1,.,.,CASSLSGIRRRFF,TGTGCCAGCAGTTTATCAGGGATTCGGAGGCGTTTCTTC
TRBV6-5,TRBJ2-1,.,TRBD2,CASSRTSGDHNEQFF,TGTGCCAGCAGTAGGACTAGCGGGGACCACAATGAGCAGTTCTTC
TRBV28,TRBJ1-1,.,.,CASSLLGSGRAEAFF,TGTGCCAGCAGTTTATTAGGTTCAGGGAGGGCTGAAGCTTTCTTT